This T cell receptor (beta chain) was identified in a study of blood T cell repertoires in COVID-19 (dated by TCRdb to about 2020). Regarding the study in general: Collaborator samples came from the United States, Italy and Spain and covered acute and convalescent phases of COVID-19. The material from the prospective study consisted of cDNA or gDNA derived from T cells, B-cell-depleted T cells, or PBMCs. Subjects who had been exposed to COVID-19, were actively infected with it, or had recovered from it provided the deeply sampled blood TCRbeta repertoires that made up the dataset. The repertoires were released in a freely available public database intended as a resource for research on the immune response to SARS-CoV-2. Samples came from the ongoing ImmuneRACE study (first 160 participants) plus 1,254 subjects from 6 global collaborators. Nearly every sample came with metadata listing a de-identified subject ID, COVID-19 status, age in years and sex. HLA class I and class II types, where available, came from metadata supplied by the sample provider rather than from assay-based typing.

Broad study findings and their caveats: How much clinical and demographic metadata was included differed by source and by participant, and the metadata was provided uncurated.

The collaborating institutions used their own protocols to collect whole blood in K2EDTA tubes. For TCRbeta analysis, collaborator samples were shipped as frozen whole blood, as isolated PBMCs, or as DNA extracted from either sample type. The germline V gene gives CDR1 as SGHTA and CDR2 as FQGNSA. CDR3 length: 13 amino acids, cysteine to phenylalanine. Only the CDR3 region is kept as DNA, spanning 39 bases read in frame from base 1. V sheds 3 bases and J sheds 5 bases, leaving 10 bases between their ends. TCRbeta CDR3 regions were amplified from genomic DNA using the immunoSEQ Assay, a bias-controlled multiplex PCR. On the authors' methods: Nucleated cell counts per sample were estimated from amplification of reference gene primers within the assay. To quantify the absolute abundance of each unique TCRbeta CDR3 rearrangement, sequence reads were collapsed and filtered. For each sample, productive Simpson clonality was calculated by taking the square root of Simpson's diversity index across productive rearrangements. As stored in TCRdb, this immuneACCESS dataset retains in-frame rearrangements with V and J assigned. A fraction of the clones does not appear; measured against another copy, unresolved V genes explain less than half of the discrepancy, and the remainder lacks a known reason. That table is the source of V, J and clone size, and D and trimming were worked out from the DNA. This sample lists about 180,000 clones; approximately 87% were detected once. Of the sample, less than 25% falls within the top ten clones.

Turning to this clone: Its antigen is not yet known. The record has no base qualities; no much larger clone is one base away. The sample holds other DNA sequences that translate to the same CDR3.

The TCR comes from a man between 70 and 80 years old with active or convalescent COVID-19. The chain is assembled from TRBV7-2 and TRBJ1-2; tentative D gene TRBD1, with 6 bases matching. Sequencing input: peripheral blood. The CDR3 region has the sequence CASSLGQGYGYTF. The bases are TGTGCCAGCAGCTTGGGGCAGGGGTATGGCTACACCTTC.